This TCR beta chain was recorded in a study of T-cell reconstitution after alpha-beta-depleted transplantation in children. Regarding the study as a whole: It was surviving recipient T cells and thymic progenitors that gave some patients high TCRbeta diversity at day 60. T-cell counts and diversity were attributed mostly to newly produced T cells one year after transplant. At around two months after transplant, the alpha-beta T cells were reportedly derived from several hundred expanded clones that came from non-depleted graft cells.

This clonotype appeared many times. Its specificity is not known. The germline V and J ends were trimmed by 0 bases and 2 bases, with 17 bases remaining between them. The CDR3 consists of 18 residues. Germline loops: CDR1 SGHKS, CDR2 YYEKEE (reference sequence). The authors prepared the TCRbeta library with unique molecular identifiers. Using its own MiXCR run on the PCR reads, TCRdb lists one record per CDR3 protein. This repertoire shows 250,000 or so distinct CDR3 sequences, 8.2% found once; its top ten account for 6.3%. This TCR was sampled from a male patient under 18 who had a stem cell transplant for acute lymphoblastic leukemia, so the T cells may come from the graft donor. The specimen was PBMCs, mostly from graft donor cells, collected 180 days after TCRalphabeta/CD19-depleted stem cell transplant. V usage is TRBV5-5 and J usage is TRBJ2-2, with D unresolved. CDR3: CASSLERRGFLNTGELFF. In nucleotides, the CDR3 is TGTGCCAGCAGCTTGGAAAGGAGAGGTTTCCTTAACACCGGGGAGCTGTTTTTT.